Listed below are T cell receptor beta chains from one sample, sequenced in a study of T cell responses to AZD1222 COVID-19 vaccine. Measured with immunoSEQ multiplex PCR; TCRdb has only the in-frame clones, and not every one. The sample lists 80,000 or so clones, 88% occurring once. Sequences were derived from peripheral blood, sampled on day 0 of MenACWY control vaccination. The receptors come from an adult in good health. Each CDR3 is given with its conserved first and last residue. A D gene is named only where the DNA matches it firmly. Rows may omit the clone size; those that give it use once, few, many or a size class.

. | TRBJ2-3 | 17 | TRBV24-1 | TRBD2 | TGTGCCACCAGTGATTTGGGGAGCGGGGGGGCCCCCGATACGCAGTATTTT | CATSDLGSGGAPDTQYF
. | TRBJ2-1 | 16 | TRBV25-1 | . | TGTGCCAGCAGTGGCCCCCACAGGGACCTATACAATGAGCAGTTCTTC | CASSGPHRDLYNEQFF
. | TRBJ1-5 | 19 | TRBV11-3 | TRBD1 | TGTGCCAGCAGCTTATTTAGTCAGGGGGGCCTAGAACGCAATCAGCCCCAGCATTTT | CASSLFSQGGLERNQPQHF
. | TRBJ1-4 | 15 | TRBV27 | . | TGTGCCAGCAGTTTAACGCGGGCCGTCCCTGAAAAACTGTTTTTT | CASSLTRAVPEKLFF
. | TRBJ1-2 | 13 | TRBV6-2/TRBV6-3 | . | TGTGCCAGCAGTTTGGCAGAGAACTATGGCTACACCTTC | CASSLAENYGYTF
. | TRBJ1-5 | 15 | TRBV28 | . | TGTGCCAGCAGATCACAGGGTAGAAACAATCAGCCCCAGCATTTT | CASRSQGRNNQPQHF
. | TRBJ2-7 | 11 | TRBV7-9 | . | TGTGCCAGCAGCTCTATCTACGAGCAGTACTTC | CASSSIYEQYF
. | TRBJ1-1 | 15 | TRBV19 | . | TGTGCCAGTAGTATCTGGGGGGAGTTGAACACTGAAGCTTTCTTT | CASSIWGELNTEAFF
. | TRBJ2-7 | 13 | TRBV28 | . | TGTGCCAGCAGGACAGGGACTTCCTACGAGCAGTACTTC | CASRTGTSYEQYF
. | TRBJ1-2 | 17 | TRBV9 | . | TGTGCCAGCAGCGTAGATGCGGGGGCCGCGGCTAACTATGGCTACACCTTC | CASSVDAGAAANYGYTF
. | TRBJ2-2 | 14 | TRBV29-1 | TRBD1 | TGCAGCGCCGGGACAGGGAGTCACACCGGGGAGCTGTTTTTT | CSAGTGSHTGELFF
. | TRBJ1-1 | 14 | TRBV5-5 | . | TGTGCCAGCAGCTTGGAGGGTGGGATCACTGAAGCTTTCTTT | CASSLEGGITEAFF
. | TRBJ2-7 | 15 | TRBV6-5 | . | TGTGCCAGCAGTCCCGCCTCGACAGCCTCCTACGAGCAGTACTTC | CASSPASTASYEQYF
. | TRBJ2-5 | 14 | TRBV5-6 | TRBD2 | TGTGCCAGCAGCTTGCCTAGCGGGGCGGAGACCCAGTACTTC | CASSLPSGAETQYF
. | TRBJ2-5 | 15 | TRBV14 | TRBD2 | TGTGCCAGCAGCCAAGTTAGCGGGGGAGGAGAGACCCAGTACTTC | CASSQVSGGGETQYF
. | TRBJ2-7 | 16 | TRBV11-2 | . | TGTGCCAGCACCTCGGTGGTAGGGGGGGTTCCCTACGAGCAGTACTTC | CASTSVVGGVPYEQYF
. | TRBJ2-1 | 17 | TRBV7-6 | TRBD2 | TGTGCCAGGAGGACTAGCGGGGGATCGGTCCTAAACAATGAGCAGTTCTTC | CARRTSGGSVLNNEQFF
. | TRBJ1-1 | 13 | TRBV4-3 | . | TGCGCCAGCAGCCAAGGCCACACTGCTGAAGCTTTCTTT | CASSQGHTAEAFF
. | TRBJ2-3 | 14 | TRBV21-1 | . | TGTGCCAGCAGGGACTCATCTAGCACAGATACGCAGTATTTT | CASRDSSSTDTQYF
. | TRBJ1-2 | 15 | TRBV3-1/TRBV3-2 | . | TGTGCCAGCAGCCCCTCGGAGTTGGGGGGCGATGGCTACACCTTC | CASSPSELGGDGYTF
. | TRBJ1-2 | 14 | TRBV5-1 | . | TGCGCCAGCAGCTCGGACGGGCCGCACTATGGCTACACCTTC | CASSSDGPHYGYTF
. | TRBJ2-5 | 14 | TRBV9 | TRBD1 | TGTGCCAGCAGCGCGACAGGGCGGCAAGAGACCCAGTACTTC | CASSATGRQETQYF
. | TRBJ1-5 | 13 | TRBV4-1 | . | TGCGCCAGCAGCCAAGGTAGCAATCAGCCCCAGCATTTT | CASSQGSNQPQHF
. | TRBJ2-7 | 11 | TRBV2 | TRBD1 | TGTGCCAGCAACACCGGGACAGGGGTATACTTC | CASNTGTGVYF
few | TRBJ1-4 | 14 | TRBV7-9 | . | TGTGCCAGCAGCGACGGGGCCGGTGAGGAAAAACTGTTTTTT | CASSDGAGEEKLFF